The 3 T cell receptor beta chains in this list originate from one sample, sequenced in a study of T cell responses to AZD1222 COVID-19 vaccine. TCRdb keeps only in-frame clones here, not all; method: immunoSEQ multiplex PCR. The sample lists around 80,000 clones, 92% occurring once. The sequencing here drew on peripheral blood, taken 28 days after the second AZD1222 dose. Source of these receptors: an adult who received the AZD1222 COVID-19 vaccine.

The chain is built from TRBV19 and TRBJ1-4; no clear D. The CDR3 sequence is 15 residues long. V lost 3 bases and J 4 bases, leaving 12 bases between the germline ends. CDR1 LNHDA and CDR2 SQIVND come from the germline V gene (reference sequence). The DNA of the CDR3 is TGTGCCAGTAGTATCGGTGTTGGAGGTAATGAAAAACTGTTTTTT. It codes for CASSIGVGGNEKLFF.

The CDR3 DNA reads as TGTGCCTGGAGTCACCAAGGGGGGCCGAGGACTGAAGCTTTCTTT. Translating it yields CAWSHQGGPRTEAFF. V is TRBV30 and J is TRBJ1-1, with D possibly TRBD1 on 6 matching bases. The CDR3 contains 15 residues. Trimming removed 2 bases at V and 5 bases at J, with 18 bases between. Germline CDR1 reads GTSNPN; CDR2 reads SVGIG (reference sequence).

This CDR3 is CASRRESGEQYF. Here the CDR3 DNA reads TGTGCCAGCAGACGGGAGTCAGGAGAGCAGTACTTC. The chain uses TRBV6-5 and TRBJ2-7; D is possibly TRBD2 (6 bases). The CDR3 is 12 residues long. With 6 bases removed from V and 7 bases from J, the gap between germline ends came to 13 bases. Germline V gives CDR1 MNHEY, CDR2 SVGAGI.